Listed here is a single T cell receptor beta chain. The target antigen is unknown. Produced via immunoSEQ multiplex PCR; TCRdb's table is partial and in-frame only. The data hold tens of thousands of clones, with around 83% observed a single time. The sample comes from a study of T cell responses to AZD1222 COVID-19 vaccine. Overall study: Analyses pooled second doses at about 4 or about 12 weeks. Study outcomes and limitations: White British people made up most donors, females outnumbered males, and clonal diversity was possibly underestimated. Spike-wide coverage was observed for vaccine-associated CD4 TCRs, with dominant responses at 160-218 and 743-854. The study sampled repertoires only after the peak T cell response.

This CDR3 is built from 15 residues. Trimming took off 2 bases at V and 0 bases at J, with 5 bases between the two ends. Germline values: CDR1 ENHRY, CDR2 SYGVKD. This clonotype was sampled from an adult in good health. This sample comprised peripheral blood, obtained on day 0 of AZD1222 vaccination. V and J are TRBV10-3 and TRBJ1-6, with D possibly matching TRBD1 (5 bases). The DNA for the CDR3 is TGTGCCATCAGTGAGACAGGCTCCTATAATTCACCCCTCCACTTT. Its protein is CAISETGSYNSPLHF.